Following are 8 T cell receptor beta chains from one sample sequenced in a study of T cells after yellow fever vaccination (dated by TCRdb to between 2019 and 2020). The method was 5' RACE. The sequencing machine was an Illumina NovaSeq 6000. The public reads were reprocessed in TCRdb via fastp at Q25 and MiXCR, keeping in-frame beta chains. Rows merge per CDR3 protein into single entries with the most common DNA and genes. The sample table shows some 350,000 distinct CDR3 sequences, and roughly 4% are seen once. Jointly, the top ten make up approximately 24% of the sample. The treatment or condition tag for this specimen amounts to: live attenuated yellow fever vaccine strain. Material: PBMCs, obtained 5 days after the yellow fever booster vaccination. Source of these receptors: a man aged 18 to 30 who received the YFV17D yellow fever vaccine.

This clonotype was found many times. The chain couples TRBV28 to TRBJ1-5, with TRBD1 identical over 8 bases. This CDR3 comprises 13 residues. Germline trimming cut 7 bases from V and 6 bases from J; bases unmatched to any gene: 5. The germline V gene has CDR1 MDHEN and CDR2 SYDVKM. The CDR3 here is CASMPDRAQPQHF. In DNA form, the CDR3 reads TGTGCCAGCATGCCGGACAGGGCTCAGCCCCAGCATTTT.

This clonotype was seen at least ten times. The chain carries TRBV12-5 and TRBJ2-3; D unclear. This CDR3 has 14 residues. Trimming shortened V by 1 base and J by 0 bases, and 5 bases separated the two germline ends. CDR1 is LGHNT, CDR2 FRNRAP, per germline. CDR3 sequence reads: CASGLAISTDTQYF. DNA of the CDR3: TGTGCTAGTGGTTTGGCCATAAGCACAGATACGCAGTATTTT.

The chain has TRBV5-1 and TRBJ1-1; 9 bases line up with TRBD1. Germline V CDR1 and CDR2: SGHRS, YFSETQ. The CDR3 sequence is 15 residues long. V lost 4 bases to trimming and J lost 1 base; unmatched junction nucleotides: 5. DNA for the CDR3: TGCGCCAGCAGCCCCAAGGACAGGGGGAACACTGAAGCTTTCTTT. It specifies CASSPKDRGNTEAFF.

V gene TRBV3-1 combines with J gene TRBJ1-3; maybe TRBD1 (6 bases). Germline V gene sequence: CDR1 LGHDT, CDR2 YNNKEL (reference sequence). Trimming took off 4 bases at V and 0 bases at J, with 19 bases between the two ends. CDR3 length equals 18 residues. The CDR3 spells CASSRYGGGTTSGNTIYF. CDR3 bases: TGTGCCAGCAGCCGTTACGGAGGGGGGACTACCTCTGGAAACACCATATATTTT.

This clonotype was seen more than once but under ten times. J is TRBJ2-3 and V is TRBV4-3; the D is unclear. This CDR3 spans 13 amino acids. The V end was cut by 3 bases, the J end by 5 bases, with 9 bases between. CDR1 and CDR2 (germline): LGHNA, YSLEER. CDR3 protein: CASSHADVDTQYF. The CDR3 region has the DNA TGCGCCAGCAGCCATGCCGACGTAGATACGCAGTATTTT.

This chain joins TRBV4-3 and TRBJ2-5, with TRBD2 identical over 7 bases. CDR1 and CDR2 (germline): LGHNA, YSLEER. J lost 5 bases, V lost 4 bases, and 10 bases had no gene match. The CDR3 has 15 residues. CDR3 sequence reads: CASSRASGAGETQYF. The DNA of the CDR3 is TGCGCCAGCAGCCGCGCGTCGGGAGCGGGGGAGACCCAGTACTTC.

This clonotype was seen more than once but under ten times. The chain joins TRBV7-2 to TRBJ2-5, with D possibly called TRBD1 or TRBD2 (5 bases each). The V gene lost 1 base and the J gene lost 2 bases, with 14 bases spanning the gap. CDR1 SGHTA and CDR2 FQGNSA come from the germline V gene. The CDR3 sequence is 16 residues long. The CDR3 reads CASSLVPGLRQETQYF. Written as DNA, the CDR3 is TGTGCCAGCAGCTTAGTCCCGGGGCTGAGACAAGAGACCCAGTACTTC.

This clonotype was recorded at least ten times. The rearrangement links TRBV6-6 to TRBJ2-3; unclear D gene. The CDR3 is made up of 17 amino acids. The germline CDR1 and CDR2 sequences are MNHNY and SVGAGI (reference sequence). Trimming removed 3 bases at V and 0 bases at J, with 16 bases between. The CDR3 bases are TGTGCCAGCAGTTATCTCGGCCTGACGGTTAGCACAGATACGCAGTATTTT. Its translation: CASSYLGLTVSTDTQYF.